This TCR beta chain was captured in a study of T-cell reconstitution after alpha-beta-depleted transplantation in children. For TCRbeta, the library was prepared with unique molecular identifiers. TCRdb called the PCR reads again in MiXCR, with one record for every CDR3 protein. The sample yields fewer than 25,000 distinct CDR3 sequences, 9.5% to 13% seen once. V trimming: 3 bases; J trimming: 2 bases; junction bases outside the gene matches: 12. The V gene's germline CDR1 is SGHTA and CDR2 FQGNSA. The CDR3 covers 17 residues. The specimen was PBMCs from the stem cell graft donor, collected from the stem cell graft. V and J are TRBV7-2 and TRBJ2-7, with 8 bases aligning to TRBD2. The TCR originated in a human donor who donated a stem cell graft to a child with chronic granulomatous disease. The CDR3 protein is CASSFGGAEWGTYEQYF. In DNA form, the CDR3 reads TGTGCCAGCAGCTTCGGGGGGGCGGAGTGGGGAACCTACGAGCAGTACTTC. Drawing the rest from reference TRBV7-2 and TRBJ2-7, the complete variable domain is GAGVSQSPSNKVTEKGKDVELRCDPISGHTALYWYRQSLGQGLEFLIYFQGNSAPDKSGLPSDRFSAERTGGSVSTLTIQRTQQEDSAVYLCASSFGGAEWGTYEQYFGPGTRLTVT.